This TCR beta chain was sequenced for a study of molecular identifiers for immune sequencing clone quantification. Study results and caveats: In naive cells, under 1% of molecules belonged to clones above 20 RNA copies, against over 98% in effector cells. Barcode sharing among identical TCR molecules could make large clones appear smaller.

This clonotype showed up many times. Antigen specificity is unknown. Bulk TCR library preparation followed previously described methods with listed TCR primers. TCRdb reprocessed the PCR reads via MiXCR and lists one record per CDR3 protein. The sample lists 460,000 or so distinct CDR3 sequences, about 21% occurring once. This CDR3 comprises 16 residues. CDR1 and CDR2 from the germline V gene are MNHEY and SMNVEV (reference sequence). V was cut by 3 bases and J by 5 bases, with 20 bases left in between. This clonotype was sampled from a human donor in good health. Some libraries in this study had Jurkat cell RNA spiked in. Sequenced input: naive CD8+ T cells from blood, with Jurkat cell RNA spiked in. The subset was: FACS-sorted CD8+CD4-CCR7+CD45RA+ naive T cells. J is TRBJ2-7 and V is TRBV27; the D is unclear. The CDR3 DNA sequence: TGTGCCAGCAGTTTCCTATCCCCGACCCATGCCCACGAGCAGTACTTC. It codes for CASSFLSPTHAHEQYF.